Listed here are 6 T cell receptor beta chains from one sample, sequenced in a study of CD8 T cells in Susac syndrome. Reverse transcription of 0.5 to 1 ug RNA used random hexamers. TCRdb re-called the immunoSEQ multiplex PCR reads with MiXCR, one entry per CDR3 protein. The repertoire holds under 200,000 distinct CDR3 sequences, with approximately 96% as singletons. Sequenced sample: CD4+ T cells from PBMCs. The receptors stem from a human donor in good health.

The chain links TRBV20-1 to TRBJ1-1; 7 bases match TRBD1. Germline V CDR1 and CDR2: DFQATT, SNEGSKA (reference sequence). Trimming at V came to 8 bases and at J to 3 bases, leaving 6 bases not matched to a gene. The CDR3 totals 12 residues. CDR3: CSTFQGDTEAFF. In DNA, the CDR3 is TGCAGTACCTTTCAGGGGGACACTGAAGCTTTCTTT.

In its sample, this clonotype was seen once. The genes are TRBV18 and TRBJ2-5; 12 nucleotides align to TRBD2. The CDR3 consists of 18 residues. CDR1 is KGHSH, CDR2 LQKENI, per germline. The V and J ends lost 1 base and 6 bases, in that order; junction bases with no gene match: 12. DNA for the CDR3: TGTGCCAGCTCACCACGGGATCTGACTAGCGGGGGCGGCAAGACCCAGTACTTC. It is translated as CASSPRDLTSGGGKTQYF.

The CDR3 sequence: CASSTGQGSGTDTQYF. The CDR3 region has the DNA TGCGCCAGCAGCACGGGACAGGGGTCGGGCACAGATACGCAGTATTTT. The rearrangement uses TRBV5-1 and TRBJ2-3, with 10 positions matching TRBD1. The CDR3 is 16 amino acids. From germline, CDR1 is SGHRS and CDR2 YFSETQ. Trimming cost V 4 bases and J 1 base; bases outside gene matches: 6. Full variable domain (remainder filled in from reference TRBV5-1 and TRBJ2-3): KAGVTQTPRYLIKTRGQQVTLSCSPISGHRSVSWYQQTPGQGLQFLFEYFSETQRNKGNFPGRFSGRQFSNSRSEMNVSTLELGDSALYLCASSTGQGSGTDTQYFGPGTRLTVL.

The chain uses TRBV2 and TRBJ1-4; D is undetermined. CDR3 length equals 13 residues. Germline lookup yields CDR1 SNHLY and CDR2 FYNNEI. V lost 4 bases, J lost 3 bases, and 6 bases lay in between. The CDR3 protein is CASSGTANEKLFF. The CDR3 DNA is TGTGCCAGCAGTGGGACGGCTAATGAAAAACTGTTTTTT.

This clonotype was detected only once. The rearrangement links TRBV29-1 to TRBJ2-7; no clear D gene. Trimming took 6 bases from V and 2 from J, leaving 14 bases between them. The germline gives CDR1 SQVTM, CDR2 ANQGSEA. This CDR3 comprises 13 residues. The CDR3 spells CSVSSGPPYEQYF. The CDR3, as DNA: TGCAGCGTCAGTTCCGGACCCCCCTACGAGCAGTACTTC.

This clonotype has only one observation. The gene calls are TRBV7-8 and TRBJ2-2; 10 bases align to TRBD1. Germline V gene lookup returns CDR1 SGHVS and CDR2 FQNEAQ. The V and J ends lost 2 bases and 7 bases, in that order; junction bases with no gene match: 4. This CDR3 has 15 amino acids. Written as DNA, the CDR3 is TGTGCCAGCAGCTTATTCGGGACAGGGGACGGGGAGCTGTTTTTT. It is translated as CASSLFGTGDGELFF.